One and the same sample provided the 27 T cell receptor beta chains below, sequenced in a study of memory CD4+ T cells and cytomegalovirus serostatus (dated by TCRdb to about 2019). Single viable CD3+CD4+CD8-CD45RO+ cells were sorted as memory CD4+ T cells on a FACSAria II. Library prep was done by the immunoSEQ multiplex PCR assay. This is the immuneACCESS table as TCRdb keeps it, with only in-frame sequences that have V and J called. A part of the clones is gone; compared with another copy, unresolved V genes explain less than half, and the rest is unexplained. The sample table records approximately 44,000 clones; 76% of these occur just once. The ten largest account for 5% to 7% of the sample. Sequenced: memory CD4+ T cells from blood. The receptors stem from an adult in good health and CMV-seronegative.

The J gene is TRBJ2-3, the V gene TRBV5-1, with TRBD1 as a possible D gene (6 bases). Germline V lookup: CDR1 SGHRS, CDR2 YFSETQ. V was trimmed by 0 bases and J by 4 bases, leaving 18 bases between them. The CDR3 covers 17 residues. The CDR3 DNA sequence: TGCGCCAGCAGCTTGGATCAGGGGAGATTGAGGCCAGATACGCAGTATTTT. Translation: CASSLDQGRLRPDTQYF.

The chain joins TRBV9 to TRBJ1-5; D may be TRBD1 (6 bases). Germline lookup yields CDR1 SGDLS and CDR2 YYNGEE. V was cut by 6 bases and J by 4 bases, with 17 bases left in between. The CDR3 spans 15 residues. The CDR3 DNA reads TGTGCCAGCACCCGTACGGGGGCCGCAAATCAGCCCCAGCATTTT. Amino acids: CASTRTGAANQPQHF.

The chain uses TRBV19 and TRBJ1-1, with TRBD1 matching over 7 bases. Germline lookup yields CDR1 LNHDA and CDR2 SQIVND (reference sequence). The junction had 2 bases not matched to a gene; V was cut back by 4 bases and J by 0 bases. The CDR3 is made up of 14 amino acids. CDR3 sequence: CASSTDRVNTEAFF. The CDR3 region has the DNA TGTGCCAGTAGTACCGACAGGGTGAACACTGAAGCTTTCTTT.

This rearrangement joins TRBV15 to TRBJ2-6, with a weak D call TRBD2 (5 bases). The CDR3 totals 15 residues. Between the trimmed V and J ends, which lost 1 base and 12 bases, there was a span of 16 bases. Per the germline V gene, CDR1 is LNHNV and CDR2 is YYDKDF (reference sequence). The CDR3 nucleotides are TGTGCCACCAGCAGAGTAGAGGGCCCTGGTAGCGTCCTGACTTTC. Its protein is CATSRVEGPGSVLTF.

This clone has just a few counts. This rearrangement joins TRBV7-8 to TRBJ2-7, with 7 bases fitting TRBD1. The V segment lost 5 bases and the J segment 4 bases; nucleotides outside the gene matches: 11. This CDR3 has 15 residues. CDR1 is SGHVS, CDR2 FQNEAQ, per germline. The chain's CDR3 is CASSPRQGMRYEQYF. Written as DNA, the CDR3 is TGTGCCAGCAGCCCCCGACAGGGTATGCGGTACGAGCAGTACTTC.

This clone was picked up a small number of times. Other DNA sequences of this sample code for an identical CDR3. The V gene is TRBV28, the J gene TRBJ1-2, with D unclear. Germline V gene data show CDR1 as MDHEN and CDR2 as SYDVKM. The CDR3 runs to 12 residues. V was shortened by 4 bases and J by 4 bases, with 7 bases between the two germline ends. CDR3 amino acids: CASSSQTYGYTF. The CDR3 coding sequence is TGTGCCAGCAGTTCTCAGACCTATGGCTACACCTTC.

This clone was seen only once. The junction departs from germline at one end; a sequencing error may be responsible. This chain joins TRBV7-7 and TRBJ1-5; D is undetermined. Germline V lookup: CDR1 SSHAT, CDR2 FNYEAQ (reference sequence). The CDR3 totals 17 residues. The CDR3 DNA reads as TGTGCTAGCAGCTCTCCGCGGACCTCGCGACAATCGAAGCCCCAGCATTTT. Amino acids: CASSSPRTSRQSKPQHF.

The CDR3: CAWRPYSLGTGGTGELFF. The CDR3 region has the DNA TGTGCCTGGAGACCCTACTCACTCGGGACAGGGGGCACCGGGGAGCTGTTTTTT. The V and J genes are TRBV30 and TRBJ2-2; the match to TRBD1 covers 11 bases. Germline V gives CDR1 GTSNPN, CDR2 SVGIG (reference sequence). After removal of 3 bases from V and 4 bases from J, the junction contained 13 bases not matched to a gene. The CDR3 is 18 residues long.

In its sample, this clone was seen once. The chain combines TRBV4-3 with TRBJ1-5, with 7 bases identical to TRBD1. The V and J ends lost 0 bases and 12 bases, in that order; junction bases with no gene match: 5. This CDR3 has 13 residues. Germline CDR1 LGHNA, CDR2 YSLEER. CDR3: CASSQDKGGYQHF. Here the CDR3 DNA reads TGCGCCAGCAGCCAAGATAAAGGGGGCTACCAGCATTTT.

This clone was counted a few times. This chain uses TRBV28 with TRBJ2-2, with 8 bases aligning to TRBD2. Germline trimming cut 11 bases from V and 7 bases from J; bases unmatched to any gene: 15. The CDR3 has 15 amino acids. The germline V gene has CDR1 MDHEN and CDR2 SYDVKM. This chain's CDR3 is CAAGGLAGPGGELFF. CDR3 in DNA: TGTGCCGCCGGGGGTCTAGCGGGCCCTGGCGGGGAGCTGTTTTTT.

The chain joins TRBV7-2 to TRBJ2-1; 13 positions match TRBD2. CDR3 size: 18 residues. In germline, CDR1 is SGHTA, CDR2 FQGNSA. The V segment lost 4 bases and the J segment 8 bases; nucleotides outside the gene matches: 14. The CDR3 bases are TGTGCCAGCAGCTCAAGATCAGGACTAGCGGGAGAACGGTATGAGCAGTTCTTC. Amino acid sequence: CASSSRSGLAGERYEQFF.

The chain couples TRBV6-1 to TRBJ1-5; tentatively, D is TRBD1 (5 bases). CDR1 is MNHNS, CDR2 SASEGT, per germline. Trimming shortened V by 5 bases and J by 3 bases, and 14 bases separated the two germline ends. The CDR3 is 15 residues long. CDR3 amino acids: CASSRQGLDNQPQHF. The CDR3 DNA reads as TGTGCCAGCAGTAGGCAGGGTTTAGACAATCAGCCCCAGCATTTT.

The gene calls are TRBV19 and TRBJ2-7; 11 nucleotides agree with TRBD2. The junction had 7 bases not matched to a gene; V was cut back by 3 bases and J by 6 bases. This CDR3 comprises 15 residues. The germline CDR1 and CDR2 sequences are LNHDA and SQIVND (reference sequence). The CDR3 loop reads CASSISAGLAGEQYF. Written as DNA, the CDR3 is TGTGCCAGTAGTATCTCGGCCGGACTAGCGGGCGAGCAGTACTTC.

The rearrangement links TRBV30 to TRBJ1-2, with TRBD1 identical over 7 bases. The J segment lost 8 bases and the V segment lost 0 bases, leaving 6 bases of the junction unmatched. This CDR3 is built from 13 residues. Germline V gives CDR1 GTSNPN, CDR2 SVGIG (reference sequence). CDR3 sequence: CAWSVGTGAGYTF. As DNA, the CDR3 is TGTGCCTGGAGTGTTGGAACAGGGGCAGGCTACACCTTC.

The genes are TRBV10-3 and TRBJ2-1; TRBD2 aligns across 14 bases. In germline, CDR1 is ENHRY, CDR2 SYGVKD. V lost 4 bases, J lost 5 bases, and 4 bases stayed unmatched. The CDR3 has 16 residues. The CDR3 DNA reads as TGTGCCATCAGTGGGGGACTAGCGGGAGTAAACAATGAGCAGTTCTTC. As protein: CAISGGLAGVNNEQFF.

This clone was seen once. The genes are TRBV5-4 and TRBJ2-3; D is ambiguous. Between the trimmed V and J ends, which lost 4 bases and 0 bases, there was a span of 6 bases. Germline V gene lookup returns CDR1 SGHNT and CDR2 YYREEE (reference sequence). The length of the CDR3 is 13 residues. CDR3 in amino acids: CASSPDSTDTQYF. CDR3 coding DNA: TGTGCCAGCAGCCCGGATAGCACAGATACGCAGTATTTT.

This chain connects TRBV29-1 to TRBJ2-5; either TRBD1 or TRBD2 may fit D (6 bases each). Trimming removed 6 bases at V and 1 base at J, with 12 bases between. The CDR3 spans 13 residues. Germline assignment: CDR1 SQVTM and CDR2 ANQGSEA. The CDR3 DNA reads TGCAGCGTGAGGGGGGAAAGCCAAGAGACCCAGTACTTC. Translation: CSVRGESQETQYF.

The chain uses TRBV2 and TRBJ1-2; 7 bases are shared with TRBD1. V trimming: 6 bases; J trimming: 5 bases; junction bases outside the gene matches: 3. CDR3 length equals 12 residues. Per the germline V gene, CDR1 is SNHLY and CDR2 is FYNNEI. CDR3 in DNA: TGTGCCAGCAGGCCGGGACAGTATGGCTACACCTTC. Amino acids: CASRPGQYGYTF.

The genes are TRBV10-1 and TRBJ1-5, with D uncertain. Deletions cut 6 bases from V and 7 bases from J, with 16 bases between. From germline, CDR1 is WNHNN and CDR2 SYGVQD (reference sequence). The CDR3 loop spans 14 amino acids. The CDR3 nucleotides are TGCGCCAGCAGCTTCGATCTGGGGAGACAGCCCCAGCATTTT. It yields the protein CASSFDLGRQPQHF.

The chain couples TRBV28 to TRBJ2-7; D is unclear. CDR1 MDHEN and CDR2 SYDVKM come from the germline V gene. The germline V and J ends were trimmed by 5 bases and 2 bases, with 7 bases remaining between them. CDR3 length: 12 amino acids. CDR3 nucleotide sequence: TGTGCCAGCAGTGATTTGACCTACGAGCAGTACTTC. Translation: CASSDLTYEQYF.

The chain is built from TRBV29-1 and TRBJ2-3, with D possibly TRBD2 on 6 matching bases. The CDR3 totals 14 residues. CDR1 is SQVTM, CDR2 ANQGSEA, per germline. Between the trimmed V and J ends, which lost 3 bases and 3 bases, there was a span of 13 bases. CDR3 sequence reads: CSVDITSITDTQYF. CDR3 nucleotide sequence: TGCAGCGTTGATATAACTAGCATAACAGATACGCAGTATTTT.

This clone has a handful of counts. Other DNA sequences of this sample code for an identical CDR3. The J gene is TRBJ2-5, the V gene TRBV7-2, with no clear D. The germline V gene has CDR1 SGHTA and CDR2 FQGNSA. The ends were cut back, 5 bases at V and 5 bases at J, with 6 bases in the middle. This CDR3 spans 11 amino acids. CDR3 loop: CASSPSETQYF. The CDR3 DNA reads as TGTGCCAGCAGCCCCTCGGAGACCCAGTACTTC.

The genes are TRBV5-1 and TRBJ2-7; 11 positions agree with TRBD1. Germline-derived CDR1 and CDR2 are SGHRS and YFSETQ. The CDR3 extends over 15 amino acids. Germline trimming cut 0 bases from V and 3 bases from J; bases unmatched to any gene: 2. CDR3 in amino acids: CASSLGGTGGYEQYF. The CDR3 DNA is TGCGCCAGCAGCTTGGGCGGGACAGGGGGCTACGAGCAGTACTTC.

The V and J genes are TRBV2 and TRBJ2-6; D not resolved. Germline V gives CDR1 SNHLY, CDR2 FYNNEI. The length of the CDR3 is 20 residues. Trimming removed 7 bases at V and 3 bases at J, with 28 bases between. The CDR3 sequence is CASNEKVIVFVRGGANVLTF. CDR3 sequence (DNA): TGTGCCAGCAACGAGAAGGTGATAGTCTTTGTTCGCGGTGGGGCCAACGTCCTGACTTTC.

The rearrangement joins TRBV10-2 to TRBJ2-6; D unresolved. The germline V gene has CDR1 WSHSY and CDR2 SAAADI. V was pared by 4 bases and J by 4 bases, with 8 bases between. This CDR3 spans 14 amino acids. The chain's CDR3 is CASSGMGGANVLTF. As DNA, the CDR3 is TGCGCCAGCAGTGGAATGGGGGGGGCCAACGTCCTGACTTTC.

A single count supports this clone. V and J are TRBV7-2 and TRBJ1-3, with 7 bases that match TRBD1. The length of the CDR3 is 15 residues. CDR1 and CDR2 (germline): SGHTA, FQGNSA. The junction had 4 bases not matched to a gene; V was cut back by 5 bases and J by 0 bases. CDR3 in amino acids: CASSTRTGSGNTIYF. The CDR3 DNA reads as TGTGCCAGCAGCACTCGGACAGGCTCTGGAAACACCATATATTTT.

This clone was picked up a small number of times. The CDR3 region is CASSPLAAYNEQFF. The CDR3 region has the DNA TGTGCCAGCAGCCCCTTGGCGGCATACAATGAGCAGTTCTTC. The V gene is TRBV27, the J gene TRBJ2-1; D is uncertain. The V end was cut by 6 bases, the J end by 4 bases, with 13 bases between. CDR3 length: 14 amino acids. Germline CDR1 reads MNHEY; CDR2 reads SMNVEV (reference sequence).